A single sample is the source of the 31 T cell receptor beta chains below, sequenced in a study of CD8 T cells in ankylosing spondylitis. One entry per CDR3 protein, called by TCRdb with MiXCR from the 5' RACE reads. This table holds 80,000 to 100,000 distinct CDR3 sequences, roughly 8.7% found once. Sequencing was performed on blood, either unsorted or a sorted T cell fraction (not recorded which). Every receptor here comes from a male donor with ankylosing spondylitis or in good health (not recorded which).

This clonotype was detected many times. V and J are TRBV12-3 or TRBV12-4 and TRBJ2-2, with D possibly being TRBD2 (6 bases). Trimming stripped 5 bases from V and 3 bases from J, with 10 bases between. The CDR3 totals 14 residues. CDR3 region: CASSQGLDTGELFF. In DNA, the CDR3 is TGTGCCAGCAGTCAGGGACTTGACACCGGGGAGCTGTTTTTT.

In this sample, this clonotype turned up many times. The chain has TRBV7-2 and TRBJ2-7; D tentatively fits TRBD1 or TRBD2 (5 bases each). Germline CDR1 SGHTA, CDR2 FQGNSA. The CDR3 extends over 14 amino acids. Trimming pared 3 bases from V and 2 bases from J, leaving 11 bases between. CDR3 DNA sequence: TGTGCCAGCAGCTTCGGGGCGAAACCCTACGAGCAGTACTTC. As protein: CASSFGAKPYEQYF.

V and J are TRBV20-1 and TRBJ2-7; 14 bases are a match to TRBD2. Germline trimming cut 7 bases from V and 1 base from J; bases unmatched to any gene: 18. In germline, CDR1 is DFQATT, CDR2 SNEGSKA (reference sequence). The CDR3 loop spans 19 amino acids. CDR3 sequence (DNA): TGCAGTGGCAATGTTCCGCCCGGGACTAGCGGGAGTACTTCCTACGAGCAGTACTTC. Translating it yields CSGNVPPGTSGSTSYEQYF.

The table lists this clonotype with many counts. This chain joins TRBV5-1 and TRBJ1-4; tentatively, D is TRBD1 (5 bases). V gave up 4 bases and J gave up 7 bases, with 5 bases separating them. The V gene's germline CDR1 is SGHRS and CDR2 YFSETQ. This CDR3 has 11 residues. Here the CDR3 reads CASSGGEKLFF. The CDR3 DNA follows: TGCGCCAGCAGCGGGGGTGAAAAACTGTTTTTT.

This clonotype was counted many times. The chain employs TRBV5-1 and TRBJ2-1; 7 nucleotides align to TRBD2. Germline values: CDR1 SGHRS, CDR2 YFSETQ. V lost 0 bases and J lost 10; bases outside the gene matches: 7. This CDR3 has 14 residues. DNA for the CDR3: TGCGCCAGCAGCTTGGAAGCGACTAGCCCCGAGCAGTTCTTC. This sequence encodes CASSLEATSPEQFF.

This clonotype has at least ten counts. The chain links TRBV7-2 to TRBJ2-2, with D possibly matching TRBD1 (6 bases). CDR3 length equals 14 residues. Trimming shortened V by 2 bases and J by 6 bases, and 10 bases separated the two germline ends. From germline, CDR1 is SGHTA and CDR2 FQGNSA. For the CDR3, the DNA is TGTGCCAGCAGCTTACCCAAGGGGGCCGGGGAGCTGTTTTTT. Protein: CASSLPKGAGELFF.

In its sample, this clonotype was seen many times. The V call is TRBV20-1, the J call TRBJ1-1, with unresolved D. CDR1 and CDR2 from the germline V gene are DFQATT and SNEGSKA (reference sequence). Trimming took off 4 bases at V and 5 bases at J, with 17 bases between the two ends. This CDR3 comprises 14 residues. The CDR3: CSAIWPLGQTEAFF. The CDR3 coding sequence is TGCAGTGCTATATGGCCCCTCGGTCAGACTGAAGCTTTCTTT.

This clonotype was seen many times. The gene calls are TRBV6-2 or TRBV6-3 and TRBJ2-2; D might be TRBD1 (5 bases). Germline assignment: CDR1 MNHEY and CDR2 SVGEGT. V was shortened by 6 bases and J by 3 bases, with 11 bases between the two germline ends. The CDR3 has 14 amino acids. The CDR3 nucleotides read TGTGCCAGCAGACCCATCAGGGACACCGGGGAGCTGTTTTTT. The encoded protein is CASRPIRDTGELFF.

This clonotype was seen many times. This sequence joins TRBV7-8 and TRBJ1-1, with unresolved D. The V gene lost 6 bases and the J gene lost 1 base, with 12 bases spanning the gap. Germline V gene lookup returns CDR1 SGHVS and CDR2 FQNEAQ. This CDR3 contains 14 residues. The CDR3 DNA reads as TGTGCCAGCAGAAACCGAGCCGGGAACACTGAAGCTTTCTTT. Its protein is CASRNRAGNTEAFF.

This clonotype occurred many times. The gene calls are TRBV7-2 and TRBJ2-2; no clear D gene. CDR1 and CDR2 from the germline V gene are SGHTA and FQGNSA. The CDR3 runs 12 residues. V lost 5 bases to trimming and J lost 3 bases, with 4 bases between them. CDR3 residues: CASSTYTGELFF. CDR3 nucleotides: TGTGCCAGCAGCACCTACACCGGGGAGCTGTTTTTT. The variable domain in full, with the rest retrieved from reference TRBV7-2 and TRBJ2-2, is GAGVSQSPSNKVTEKGKDVELRCDPISGHTALYWYRQSLGQGLEFLIYFQGNSAPDKSGLPSDRFSAERTGGSVSTLTIQRTQQEDSAVYLCASSTYTGELFFGEGSRLTVL.

At least ten counts were recorded for this clonotype. This chain connects TRBV4-3 to TRBJ2-5; perhaps TRBD1 as D (7 bases). The CDR3 loop spans 17 amino acids. Trimming took off 4 bases at V and 4 bases at J, with 22 bases between the two ends. Looked up from germline, CDR1 is LGHNA and CDR2 is YSLEER. For the CDR3, the DNA is TGCGCCAGCAGCCCCTATGGGGACAGCGGGTTACCAGAGACCCAGTACTTC. It is translated as CASSPYGDSGLPETQYF.

As concerns this clonotype: A junction end diverges from the germline sequence, so it may reflect a read error. V usage is TRBV3-1 and J usage is TRBJ1-2, with D tentatively TRBD1 (5 bases). The germline CDR1 and CDR2 sequences are LGHDT and YNNKEL (reference sequence). The CDR3 is 15 amino acids. This CDR3 reads CASSQDRPGPYGHTF. In DNA form, the CDR3 reads TGTGCCAGCAGCCAAGACCGGCCGGGGCCTTATGGCCACACCTTC.

This clonotype has at least ten counts. V is TRBV20-1 and J is TRBJ1-5; 8 bases are shared with TRBD1. This CDR3 comprises 18 residues. The V gene's germline CDR1 is DFQATT and CDR2 SNEGSKA (reference sequence). V gave up 6 bases and J gave up 3 bases; unmatched junction bases: 19. CDR3 amino acids: CSASTQGAAQRANQPQHF. In DNA, the CDR3 is TGCAGTGCCTCGACCCAGGGGGCGGCCCAGAGGGCCAATCAGCCCCAGCATTTT.

This clonotype was seen ten or more times. The chain recombines TRBV24-1 with TRBJ1-1, with D possibly TRBD1 on 5 matching bases. Germline V gene sequence: CDR1 KGHDR, CDR2 SFDVKD. Trimming removed 8 bases from V and 3 bases from J, with 18 bases in between. There are 15 residues in the CDR3. For the CDR3, the DNA is TGTGCCACCACCCTGCCGGGACTTCTGGACACTGAAGCTTTCTTT. It yields the protein CATTLPGLLDTEAFF.

This clonotype appeared a few times. The V gene is TRBV11-2, the J gene TRBJ1-4, with D perhaps matching TRBD1 (5 bases). The CDR3 length is 14 residues. The V end was cut by 4 bases, the J end by 6 bases, with 12 bases between. Germline V CDR1 and CDR2: SGHAT, FQNNGV. CDR3 in amino acids: CASSYGRGDEKLFF. CDR3 coding DNA: TGTGCCAGCAGCTATGGCCGGGGGGATGAAAAACTGTTTTTT.

Ten or more counts support this clonotype. The V and J genes are TRBV4-3 and TRBJ1-6, with D unclear. V shed 0 bases and J shed 0 bases, with 9 bases lying between them. This CDR3 is 17 amino acids long. The germline V gene has CDR1 LGHNA and CDR2 YSLEER. This CDR3 reads CASSQDLPSSYNSPLHF. DNA for the CDR3: TGCGCCAGCAGCCAAGACCTCCCGAGCTCCTATAATTCACCCCTCCACTTT.

This clonotype was seen repeatedly, ten times or more. CDR3: CASSQDLAGSSTDTQYF. CDR3 coding DNA: TGTGCCAGCAGCCAAGACCTAGCGGGGTCTAGCACAGATACGCAGTATTTT. The chain employs TRBV14 and TRBJ2-3; the match to TRBD2 covers 9 bases. J lost 0 bases, V lost 0 bases, and 4 bases had no gene match. This CDR3 contains 17 residues. Germline V lookup: CDR1 SGHDN, CDR2 FVKESK. Based on the CDR3 plus reference TRBV14 and TRBJ2-3, the full variable domain is EAGVTQFPSHSVIEKGQTVTLRCDPISGHDNLYWYRRVMGKEIKFLLHFVKESKQDESGMPNNRFLAERTGGTYSTLKVQPAELEDSGVYFCASSQDLAGSSTDTQYFGPGTRLTVL.

This clonotype was found many times. V is TRBV27 and J is TRBJ2-3; TRBD2 agrees at 8 bases. Unmatched junction bases numbered 9, after V lost 7 bases and J lost 3 bases. Germline V gene data show CDR1 as MNHEY and CDR2 as SMNVEV (reference sequence). CDR3 length equals 15 residues. In nucleotides, the CDR3 is TGTGCCAGCACCCCATTCCCGGGGGGGACAGATACGCAGTATTTT. This encodes CASTPFPGGTDTQYF.

This clonotype has a count of ten or more. CDR3 residues: CASSWTVIKSGANVLTF. DNA of the CDR3: TGCGCCAGCAGCTGGACAGTAATCAAATCTGGGGCCAACGTCCTGACTTTC. This chain links TRBV5-1 with TRBJ2-6; tentative D call: TRBD1 (6 bases). Deletions cut 3 bases from V and 1 base from J, with 14 bases between. This CDR3 contains 17 residues. CDR1 is SGHRS and CDR2 is YFSETQ in the germline V gene.

Ten or more counts support this clonotype. The chain is built from TRBV9 and TRBJ1-1; D might be TRBD1 (6 bases). There are 12 residues in the CDR3. The V gene lost 4 bases and the J gene lost 8 bases, with 12 bases spanning the gap. Germline loops: CDR1 SGDLS, CDR2 YYNGEE. This CDR3 is CASSPGGWEAFF. CDR3 coding DNA: TGTGCCAGCAGCCCCGGGGGCTGGGAAGCTTTCTTT.

In this sample, this clonotype turned up many times. Compared with germline, one end of the junction differs, possibly owing to a read error. The chain couples TRBV7-7 to TRBJ2-1, with 10 bases lining up with TRBD2. The CDR3 covers 15 residues. Germline CDR1 and CDR2: SSHAT and FNYEAQ (reference sequence). The CDR3 nucleotides read TGTGCTAGCAGCCCCCAAGCGGGGGGGATCCATGAGCAGTTCTTC. Protein product: CASSPQAGGIHEQFF. The variable domain in full, completed from reference TRBV7-7 and TRBJ2-1, reads GAGVSQSPRYKVTKRGQDVTLRCDPISSHATLYWYQQALGQGPEFLTYFNYEAQPDKSGLPSDRFSAERPEGSISTLTIQRTEQRDSAMYRCASSPQAGGIHEQFFGPGTRLTVL.

This clonotype has a count of ten or more. The chain recombines TRBV29-1 with TRBJ2-5; D ambiguous. The germline gives CDR1 SQVTM, CDR2 ANQGSEA. V was trimmed by 5 bases and J by 5 bases, leaving 6 bases between them. The CDR3 contains 10 residues. The chain's CDR3 is CSVLLETQYF. In DNA form, the CDR3 reads TGCAGCGTTTTATTGGAGACCCAGTACTTC.

This clonotype appeared many times. The chain combines TRBV12-3 or TRBV12-4 with TRBJ2-3; D might be TRBD1 or TRBD2, each matching 5 bases. V gave up 6 bases and J gave up 1 base, with 14 bases separating them. The CDR3 has 15 amino acids. CDR3 sequence: CASSFEGTGTDTQYF. CDR3 sequence (DNA): TGTGCCAGCAGCTTTGAAGGGACGGGCACAGATACGCAGTATTTT.

This clonotype was seen ten or more times. V is TRBV11-2 and J is TRBJ2-1; 7 bases match TRBD2. J gave up 0 bases and V 5 bases, and 10 bases lay outside the gene matches. Germline V gene lookup returns CDR1 SGHAT and CDR2 FQNNGV. CDR3 length: 17 residues. In nucleotides, the CDR3 is TGTGCCAGCAGCCCCTACTGGGGCGGGGGCTCCTACAATGAGCAGTTCTTC. It specifies CASSPYWGGGSYNEQFF.

This clonotype was counted many times. This chain uses TRBV20-1 with TRBJ2-7; D is tentatively TRBD1 or TRBD2 (5 bases each). Germline-derived CDR1 and CDR2 are DFQATT and SNEGSKA (reference sequence). The V gene lost 4 bases and the J gene lost 0 bases, with 13 bases spanning the gap. The CDR3 runs 14 residues. For the CDR3, the DNA is TGCAGTGCTAAAAAGGGGACGCTCTCCTACGAGCAGTACTTC. Translating gives CSAKKGTLSYEQYF.

This clonotype occurred many times. The chain employs TRBV20-1 and TRBJ1-1, with D possibly matching TRBD1 (6 bases). Germline CDR1 DFQATT, CDR2 SNEGSKA (reference sequence). With 3 bases removed from V and 7 bases from J, the gap between germline ends came to 9 bases. The CDR3 runs 11 residues. The chain's CDR3 is CSASWTDEAFF. The CDR3 DNA reads as TGCAGTGCTAGCTGGACAGATGAAGCTTTCTTT.

This clonotype was recorded many times. This chain connects TRBV12-3 or TRBV12-4 to TRBJ2-7; D gene unclear. The V end lost 5 bases, the J end lost 1 base, and 6 bases lay between the germline ends. This CDR3 is 12 amino acids long. CDR3 sequence (DNA): TGTGCCAGCAGTCCCTTTTCCTACGAGCAGTACTTC. It translates to CASSPFSYEQYF.

This clonotype was found many times. The chain joins TRBV29-1 to TRBJ2-1; tentatively, D is TRBD2 (5 bases). The CDR3 length is 15 residues. Germline V gene data show CDR1 as SQVTM and CDR2 as ANQGSEA. V lost 2 bases, J lost 5 bases, and 16 bases lay in between. The CDR3 nucleotides read TGCAGCGTTGAATATCCTAGCTTCGGGGACAATGAGCAGTTCTTC. Amino acid sequence: CSVEYPSFGDNEQFF.

This clonotype has ten or more counts. This rearrangement joins TRBV7-2 to TRBJ2-7; TRBD2 aligns across 14 bases. CDR3 size: 15 residues. Germline V gene data show CDR1 as SGHTA and CDR2 as FQGNSA. With V trimmed by 4 bases and J by 2 bases, 1 base remained unmatched. CDR3: CASSSGLAGAYEQYF. The CDR3 bases are TGTGCCAGCAGCTCGGGACTAGCGGGGGCCTACGAGCAGTACTTC.

The sample holds many counts of this clonotype. The rearrangement joins TRBV3-1 to TRBJ1-1; maybe TRBD1 (5 bases). Germline V gives CDR1 LGHDT, CDR2 YNNKEL (reference sequence). CDR3 length: 14 residues. V was shortened by 4 bases and J by 1 base, with 10 bases between the two germline ends. CDR3 bases: TGTGCCAGCAGCCCAACCGGGGGGAACACTGAAGCTTTCTTT. Translated: CASSPTGGNTEAFF.

This clonotype was detected only a few times. V gene TRBV30 combines with J gene TRBJ2-7, with D perhaps given as TRBD1 or TRBD2 (5 bases each). The germline CDR1 and CDR2 sequences are GTSNPN and SVGIG (reference sequence). V was pared by 2 bases and J by 1 base, with 15 bases between. The CDR3 has 15 residues. DNA for the CDR3: TGTGCCTGGAGTAAAGGACACGGGGCGTCCTACGAGCAGTACTTC. The encoded protein is CAWSKGHGASYEQYF. The complete variable domain, with remaining parts taken from reference TRBV30 and TRBJ2-7, reads SQTIHQWPATLVQPVGSPLSLECTVEGTSNPNLYWYRQAAGRGLQLLFYSVGIGQISSEVPQNLSASRPQDRQFILSSKKLLLSDSGFYLCAWSKGHGASYEQYFGPGTRLTVT.